This entry lists 16 T cell receptor beta chains sequenced from one sample in a study of response to subunit inactivated influenza vaccine. TCRdb reanalysed the RT-PCR reads using MiXCR and keeps one entry per CDR3 protein. The sample gives 650,000 to 700,000 distinct CDR3 sequences, approximately 14% of which show up once; 11% is in the top ten. The material was PBMCs from blood, obtained 11 to 12 days after vaccination. Source of these receptors: a man aged 45-65 years who received an inactivated influenza vaccine.

The sample holds a few counts of this clonotype. The CDR3 loop is CASSLEPSGQFF. The CDR3 DNA reads as TGTGCCAGCAGCTTGGAACCCTCGGGGCAGTTCTTC. This sequence joins TRBV5-6 and TRBJ2-1; D is ambiguous. Germline loops: CDR1 SGHDT, CDR2 YYEEEE. The CDR3 loop spans 12 amino acids. Trimming took 0 bases from V and 12 from J, leaving 10 bases between them.

This clonotype appeared once. The chain is built from TRBV4-1 and TRBJ2-4, with TRBD1 as a possible D gene (5 bases). Germline V gene data show CDR1 as MGHRA and CDR2 as YSYEKL. This CDR3 has 19 residues. V shed 1 base and J shed 2 bases, with 21 bases lying between them. CDR3 bases: TGCGCCAGCAGCCAAGTTGATTTTAGGGCAGGGCGTCCCAAAAACATTCAGTACTTC. Amino acids: CASSQVDFRAGRPKNIQYF.

This clonotype was seen more than once but under ten times. The chain is built from TRBV7-2 and TRBJ2-2; the match to TRBD2 covers 11 bases. Per the germline V gene, CDR1 is SGHTA and CDR2 is FQGNSA. The CDR3 sequence is 15 residues long. The V and J ends lost 6 bases and 7 bases, in that order; junction bases with no gene match: 7. Written as DNA, the CDR3 is TGTGCCAGCAGAGTTAGCGGGGGGGCCGGCGGGGAGCTGTTTTTT. It encodes CASRVSGGAGGELFF.

This clonotype was recorded many times. The V gene is TRBV7-2, the J gene TRBJ2-5; tentatively, D is TRBD2 (6 bases). The CDR3 is made up of 13 amino acids. Germline V CDR1 and CDR2: SGHTA, FQGNSA. The V and J ends lost 6 bases and 4 bases respectively, with 12 bases between them. CDR3 amino acids: CASSYTSRETQYF. The CDR3 bases are TGTGCCAGCAGTTATACTAGCAGAGAGACCCAGTACTTC.

The chain is built from TRBV7-9 and TRBJ2-1, with TRBD1 matching 11 bases. Germline trimming cut 4 bases from V and 5 bases from J; bases unmatched to any gene: 7. Germline V gives CDR1 SEHNR, CDR2 FQNEAQ (reference sequence). The CDR3 extends over 16 amino acids. The CDR3 spells CASSSRTGGVNNEQFF. The CDR3 coding sequence is TGTGCCAGCAGCTCCCGGACAGGGGGCGTTAACAATGAGCAGTTCTTC.

This clonotype was found a few times. This chain uses TRBV7-9 with TRBJ1-1; D ambiguous. This CDR3 has 15 amino acids. V was cut by 5 bases and J by 4 bases, with 17 bases left in between. Germline V gene sequence: CDR1 SEHNR, CDR2 FQNEAQ (reference sequence). The DNA of the CDR3 is TGTGCCAGCAGCCTGAGTACCCTCGGAGGCACTGAAGCTTTCTTT. This encodes CASSLSTLGGTEAFF.

This chain joins TRBV29-1 and TRBJ1-2; no firm D call. In germline, CDR1 is SQVTM, CDR2 ANQGSEA. This CDR3 contains 11 residues. V was clipped by 3 bases and J by 8 bases, with 10 bases between them. Here the CDR3 reads CSVEDRGGYTF. In DNA, the CDR3 is TGCAGCGTTGAGGACCGTGGGGGCTACACCTTC.

This clonotype was seen more than once but under ten times. The chain is built from TRBV6-2 or TRBV6-3 and TRBJ1-6; no definite D call. Germline loops: CDR1 MNHEY, CDR2 SVGEGT. Trimming shortened V by 0 bases and J by 7 bases, and 13 bases separated the two germline ends. The CDR3 spans 16 residues. CDR3 protein: CASSYSKGWRNSPLHF. CDR3 DNA sequence: TGTGCCAGCAGTTACTCGAAGGGATGGAGGAATTCACCCCTCCACTTT.

This clonotype has just a few counts. V and J are TRBV28 and TRBJ2-5; a possible D gene is TRBD1 (5 bases). V dropped 5 bases and J dropped 5 bases, with 24 bases sitting between them. In germline, CDR1 is MDHEN, CDR2 SYDVKM. The CDR3 loop spans 17 amino acids. CDR3 sequence reads: CASSPLRQGSLSETQYF. The CDR3, as DNA: TGTGCCAGCAGTCCTCTGCGCCAGGGAAGCTTGTCGGAGACCCAGTACTTC.

In nucleotides, the CDR3 is TGTGCCAGCAGGCCTCCCGGTAGTAAGAGCATTCAGTACTTC. Amino acids: CASRPPGSKSIQYF. The chain has TRBV7-8 and TRBJ2-4; D not certain. Trimming took off 6 bases at V and 9 bases at J, with 18 bases between the two ends. The CDR3 loop spans 14 amino acids. Germline V gives CDR1 SGHVS, CDR2 FQNEAQ.

The chain is built from TRBV2 and TRBJ2-4; 8 bases are a match to TRBD1. The CDR3 length is 14 residues. After removal of 7 bases from V and 3 bases from J, the junction contained 5 bases not matched to a gene. Germline lookup yields CDR1 SNHLY and CDR2 FYNNEI. CDR3 sequence reads: CASMDGTGKNIQYF. The CDR3 coding sequence is TGTGCCAGCATGGACGGGACAGGCAAAAACATTCAGTACTTC.

The table lists this clonotype with a few counts. J is TRBJ2-5 and V is TRBV18; 8 positions agree with TRBD2. Per the germline V gene, CDR1 is KGHSH and CDR2 is LQKENI. J was trimmed by 1 base and V by 0 bases; bases with no gene match: 10. The CDR3 spans 18 residues. CDR3 sequence: CASSPPVFPAGAQETQYF. The DNA of the CDR3 is TGTGCCAGCTCACCACCAGTTTTCCCAGCGGGAGCCCAAGAGACCCAGTACTTC.

This clonotype was observed a handful of times. DNA of the CDR3: TGTGCCAGCAGCTTAGCATACACAGGGGTGGGCGAGCAGTACTTC. Encoded protein: CASSLAYTGVGEQYF. The gene calls are TRBV7-8 and TRBJ2-7; 7 bases are shared with TRBD1. After removal of 0 bases from V and 6 bases from J, the junction contained 8 bases not matched to a gene. The germline CDR1 and CDR2 sequences are SGHVS and FQNEAQ. CDR3 length equals 15 residues.

This clonotype was found a few times. The chain carries TRBV10-3 and TRBJ2-6; 10 bases are a match to TRBD1. Germline V gene sequence: CDR1 ENHRY, CDR2 SYGVKD. This CDR3 is built from 18 residues. V shed 6 bases and J 0 bases; nucleotides not matched to a gene: 8. As DNA, the CDR3 is TGTGCCATCAGGACCGGGACAGGGGACCTCTCTGGGGCCAACGTCCTGACTTTC. Translating gives CAIRTGTGDLSGANVLTF.

The V call is TRBV18, the J call TRBJ1-1; D is possibly TRBD1 (5 bases). Trimming cost V 2 bases and J 2 bases, with 9 bases left between them. The CDR3 spans 14 residues. CDR1 and CDR2 from the germline V gene are KGHSH and LQKENI. The CDR3 here is CASSPSGLNTEAFF. The CDR3 region has the DNA TGTGCCAGCTCACCATCAGGGTTAAACACTGAAGCTTTCTTT.

The chain combines TRBV29-1 with TRBJ2-2, with 10 bases lining up with TRBD2. Germline assignment: CDR1 SQVTM and CDR2 ANQGSEA. This CDR3 is built from 17 residues. The ends lost 2 bases at V and 6 bases at J; junction bases unmatched: 12. CDR3 in DNA: TGCAGCGTTGAATGGCCAGCGGGGGGGCCTTTATCCGGGGAGCTGTTTTTT. Residues: CSVEWPAGGPLSGELFF.